One sample yielded the 3 T cell receptor beta chains listed below, sequenced in a study of blood T cell repertoires in COVID-19 (dated by TCRdb to 2018 to 2020). Libraries came from the immunoSEQ multiplex PCR assay. The immuneACCESS repertoire file appears here via TCRdb, limited to in-frame rearrangements. These files lack a portion of the clones; in checked studies, under half of the deficit traces to unresolved V genes, and the cause of the others is not known. The sample has 200,000 to 250,000 clones on record, 84% of them singletons. The ten largest clones capture approximately 5.1% of the sample. The sample taken for sequencing was peripheral blood. All receptors come from a woman in her sixties who had recovered from COVID-19.

V and J are TRBV9 and TRBJ2-3; maybe TRBD1 (5 bases). V lost 4 bases to trimming and J lost 6 bases, with 15 bases between them. This CDR3 region has 14 residues. Per the germline V gene, CDR1 is SGDLS and CDR2 is YYNGEE. In nucleotides, the CDR3 is TGTGCCAGCAGCAAACAGAGTCAGGGCGATACGCAGTATTTT. Translated, it gives CASSKQSQGDTQYF. The full variable domain, completed using reference TRBV9 and TRBJ2-3, is DSGVTQTPKHLITATGQRVTLRCSPRSGDLSVYWYQQSLDQGLQFLIQYYNGEERAKGNILERFSAQQFPDLHSELNLSSLELGDSALYFCASSKQSQGDTQYFGPGTRLTVL.

The genes are TRBV5-1 and TRBJ1-3; 7 nucleotides agree with TRBD1. The CDR3 loop spans 14 amino acids. Germline trimming cut 2 bases from V and 4 bases from J; bases unmatched to any gene: 3. Germline CDR1 and CDR2: SGHRS and YFSETQ. CDR3 residues: CASSFTGVGNTIYF. In nucleotides, the CDR3 is TGCGCCAGCAGCTTTACAGGGGTCGGAAACACCATATATTTT.

The count of this clone is one. V gene TRBV5-6 combines with J gene TRBJ2-3, with TRBD1 as a possible D gene (6 bases). V lost 4 bases, J lost 0 bases, and 15 bases lay in between. Germline V lookup: CDR1 SGHDT, CDR2 YYEEEE. The CDR3 loop spans 16 amino acids. The CDR3 DNA follows: TGTGCCAGCAGCCCGGAGACAGGAATTAGCACAGATACGCAGTATTTT. Amino acids: CASSPETGISTDTQYF. The full variable domain, completed using reference TRBV5-6 and TRBJ2-3, is DAGVTQSPTHLIKTRGQQVTLRCSPKSGHDTVSWYQQALGQGPQFIFQYYEEEERQRGNFPDRFSGHQFPNYSSELNVNALLLGDSALYLCASSPETGISTDTQYFGPGTRLTVL.